These 10 T cell receptor beta chains were sequenced from one sample in a study of CD8 T cells in ankylosing spondylitis. Study outcomes and limitations: A TCR beta motif of under ten highly homologous variants appeared characteristic of ankylosing spondylitis blood.

Which antigens these TCRs recognize remains unknown. TCRdb re-derived calls from the 5' RACE reads in MiXCR, one entry per CDR3 protein. The table includes 450,000 or so distinct CDR3 sequences, more than 25% detected once. The sequencing sample was made of blood, either unsorted or a sorted T cell fraction (not recorded which). These receptor sequences come from a male donor with ankylosing spondylitis.

The table lists this clonotype with a few counts. This chain links TRBV12-3 or TRBV12-4 with TRBJ1-1; D may be TRBD1 (6 bases). V lost 2 bases and J lost 1, with 8 bases in between. The CDR3 loop spans 14 amino acids. The CDR3 is CASSLNRENTEAFF. Written as DNA, the CDR3 is TGTGCCAGCAGTTTAAACAGGGAGAACACTGAAGCTTTCTTT.

The table lists this clonotype with a few counts. The V call is TRBV7-9, the J call TRBJ1-1; 7 positions agree with TRBD1. CDR3 length: 15 amino acids. CDR1 is SEHNR, CDR2 FQNEAQ, per germline (reference sequence). Germline trimming cut 2 bases from V and 4 bases from J; bases unmatched to any gene: 7. The CDR3 loop is CASSLPEGASTEAFF. CDR3 nucleotides: TGTGCCAGCAGCTTACCTGAGGGGGCGAGCACTGAAGCTTTCTTT. Filled out from reference TRBV7-9 and TRBJ1-1, the complete variable domain reads DTGVSQNPRHKITKRGQNVTFRCDPISEHNRLYWYRQTLGQGPEFLTYFQNEAQLEKSRLLSDRFSAERPKGSFSTLEIQRTEQGDSAMYLCASSLPEGASTEAFFGQGTRLTVV.

This clonotype was recorded a few times. The V call is TRBV5-1, the J call TRBJ2-2; D unclear. Trimming stripped 4 bases from V and 4 bases from J, with 17 bases between. From germline, CDR1 is SGHRS and CDR2 YFSETQ. The CDR3 length is 16 residues. The CDR3 bases are TGCGCCAGCAGCGCTGGGGTCCATACAAGCACCGGGGAGCTGTTTTTT. This encodes CASSAGVHTSTGELFF.

This chain connects TRBV7-8 to TRBJ2-3; 14 nucleotides line up with TRBD2. V lost 3 bases, J lost 3 bases, and 8 bases stayed unmatched. The CDR3 consists of 18 residues. Germline CDR1 reads SGHVS; CDR2 reads FQNEAQ. Here the CDR3 reads CASSLFPGLAGGTDTQYF. CDR3 nucleotide sequence: TGTGCCAGCAGCTTGTTCCCTGGACTAGCGGGAGGAACAGATACGCAGTATTTT.

This clonotype turned up a few times. The rearrangement uses TRBV5-1 and TRBJ2-1, with D perhaps matching TRBD2 (5 bases). This CDR3 contains 12 residues. V shed 4 bases and J shed 6 bases, with 8 bases lying between them. CDR1 and CDR2 (germline): SGHRS, YFSETQ. The CDR3 here is CASSVLGNEQFF. CDR3 DNA sequence: TGCGCCAGCAGCGTACTAGGCAATGAGCAGTTCTTC.

This sequence joins TRBV20-1 and TRBJ2-1, with 14 nucleotides matching TRBD2. Germline CDR1 is DFQATT and CDR2 is SNEGSKA (reference sequence). Losses at the gene ends were 5 bases for V and 7 bases for J; bases not matched to a gene: 4. The CDR3 length is 14 residues. The CDR3 nucleotides are TGCAGTGCTTCGGGACTAGCGGGAGTAAATGAGCAGTTCTTC. It translates to CSASGLAGVNEQFF.

This clonotype has a handful of counts. The rearrangement links TRBV24-1 to TRBJ2-1; D possibly corresponds to TRBD2 (5 bases). The CDR3 spans 14 residues. Germline CDR1 and CDR2: KGHDR and SFDVKD. Trimming removed 4 bases from V and 2 bases from J, with 8 bases in between. CDR3 residues: CATSDQTTYNEQFF. CDR3 DNA sequence: TGTGCCACCAGTGACCAGACTACCTACAATGAGCAGTTCTTC.

A single count supports this clonotype. A junction end diverges from the germline sequence, so it may reflect a read error. The rearrangement links TRBV12-3 or TRBV12-4 to TRBJ2-1, with 8 bases matching TRBD2. The CDR3 totals 14 residues. In DNA, the CDR3 is TGTGCCAGCAATTTAGCGGGGTGGGACGATGAGCAGTTCTTC. Protein: CASNLAGWDDEQFF.

The chain recombines TRBV10-3 with TRBJ1-2; D unresolved. The CDR3 has 12 amino acids. Germline CDR1 is ENHRY and CDR2 is SYGVKD. The V end was cut by 11 bases, the J end by 4 bases, with 14 bases between. The CDR3, as DNA: TGTGCCTCTTCAGCAGTTGTCTATGGCTACACCTTC. Translated: CASSAVVYGYTF.

The V gene is TRBV19, the J gene TRBJ2-5; 15 positions agree with TRBD2. Germline trimming cut 0 bases from V and 1 base from J; bases unmatched to any gene: 3. Looked up from germline, CDR1 is LNHDA and CDR2 is SQIVND (reference sequence). The CDR3 length is 18 residues. This CDR3 is CASSIDGTSGRIQETQYF. The CDR3 nucleotides read TGTGCCAGTAGTATAGATGGGACTAGCGGGAGGATCCAAGAGACCCAGTACTTC.